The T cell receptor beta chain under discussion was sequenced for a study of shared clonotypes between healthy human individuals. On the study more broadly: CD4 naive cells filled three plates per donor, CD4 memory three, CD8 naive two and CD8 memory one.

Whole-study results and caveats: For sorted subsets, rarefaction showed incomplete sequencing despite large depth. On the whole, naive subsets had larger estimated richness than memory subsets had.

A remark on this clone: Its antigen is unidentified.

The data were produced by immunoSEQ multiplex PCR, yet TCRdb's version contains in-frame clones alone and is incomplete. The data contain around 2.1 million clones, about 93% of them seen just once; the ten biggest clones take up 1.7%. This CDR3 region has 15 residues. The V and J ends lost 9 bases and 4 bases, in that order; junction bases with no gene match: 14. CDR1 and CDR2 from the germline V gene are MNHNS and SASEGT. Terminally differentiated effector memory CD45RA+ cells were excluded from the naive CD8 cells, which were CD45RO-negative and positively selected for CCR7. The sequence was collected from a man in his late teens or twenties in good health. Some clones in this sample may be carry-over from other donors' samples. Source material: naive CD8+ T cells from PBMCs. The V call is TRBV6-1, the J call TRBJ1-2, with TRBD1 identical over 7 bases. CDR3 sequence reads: CASLRWTGGGYGYTF. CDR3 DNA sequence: TGTGCCAGTCTACGTTGGACAGGAGGCGGCTATGGCTACACCTTC.